The TCR beta chain described here comes from a study of beta chain features in type 1 diabetes. Whole-study findings and limits: Within each of all four CD4+ subsets, Type 1 diabetes patients had TCRB CDR3s that were moderately but significantly shorter.

Germline loops: CDR1 MNHEY, CDR2 SVGAGI. V dropped 0 bases and J dropped 8 bases, with 19 bases sitting between them. The CDR3 is 16 residues long. For this clone: Its cognate antigen is unknown.

As every portion of the isolated RNA was reverse transcribed, the sequencing read expressed TCRB transcripts. Profiling relied on immunoSEQ multiplex PCR, and the TCRdb table lists in-frame clones only, not all of them. The table has hundreds of thousands of clones, approximately 13% seen once. Source material: naive CD4+ T cells from blood. The rearrangement links TRBV6-5 to TRBJ1-2; the D gene is possibly TRBD1 (5 bases). The sequence came from a man aged 30-40 years in good health. The DNA for the CDR3 is TGTGCCAGCAGTTACTCGGGGCGGGGTTCTTTGCGAGGCTACACCTTC. It specifies CASSYSGRGSLRGYTF.